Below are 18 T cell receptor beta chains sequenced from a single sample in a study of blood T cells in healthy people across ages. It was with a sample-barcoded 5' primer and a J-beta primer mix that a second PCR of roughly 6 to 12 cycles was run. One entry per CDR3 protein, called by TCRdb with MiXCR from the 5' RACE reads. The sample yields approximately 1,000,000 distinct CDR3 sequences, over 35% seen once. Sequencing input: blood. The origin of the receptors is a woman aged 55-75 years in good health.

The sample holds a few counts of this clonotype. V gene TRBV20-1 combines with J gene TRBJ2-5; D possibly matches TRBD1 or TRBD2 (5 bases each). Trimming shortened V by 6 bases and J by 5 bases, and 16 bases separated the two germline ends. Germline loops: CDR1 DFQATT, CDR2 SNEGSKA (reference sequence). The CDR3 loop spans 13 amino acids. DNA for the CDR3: TGCAGTGCGGAGAGGGCAGGGCGGGAGACCCAGTACTTC. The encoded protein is CSAERAGRETQYF.

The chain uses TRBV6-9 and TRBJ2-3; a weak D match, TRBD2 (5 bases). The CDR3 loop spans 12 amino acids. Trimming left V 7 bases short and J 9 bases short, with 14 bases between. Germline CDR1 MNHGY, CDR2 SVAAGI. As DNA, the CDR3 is TGTGCCAGCAATGGTACTGGGGAGACGCAGTATTTT. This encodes CASNGTGETQYF.

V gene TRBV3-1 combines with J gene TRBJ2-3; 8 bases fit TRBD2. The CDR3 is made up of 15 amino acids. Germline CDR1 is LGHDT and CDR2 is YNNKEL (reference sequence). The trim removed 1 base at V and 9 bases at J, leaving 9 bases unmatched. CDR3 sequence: CASSQVGTSLDTQYF. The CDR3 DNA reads TGTGCCAGCAGCCAAGTGGGGACTAGTCTCGACACGCAGTATTTT.

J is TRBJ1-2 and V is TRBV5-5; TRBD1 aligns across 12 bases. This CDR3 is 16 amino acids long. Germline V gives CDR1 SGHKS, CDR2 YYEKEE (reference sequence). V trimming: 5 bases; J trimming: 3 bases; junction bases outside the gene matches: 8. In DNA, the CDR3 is TGTGCCAGCAGAACCGGGACAGGGGGCGCGGACTATGGCTACACCTTC. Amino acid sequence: CASRTGTGGADYGYTF.

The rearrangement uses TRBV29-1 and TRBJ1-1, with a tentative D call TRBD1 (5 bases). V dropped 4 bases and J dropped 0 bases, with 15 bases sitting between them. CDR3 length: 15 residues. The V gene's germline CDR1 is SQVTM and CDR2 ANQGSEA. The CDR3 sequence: CSVGNRQGLNTEAFF. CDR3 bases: TGCAGCGTTGGAAATAGGCAGGGTCTGAACACTGAAGCTTTCTTT. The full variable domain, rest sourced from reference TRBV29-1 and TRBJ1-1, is SAVISQKPSRDICQRGTSLTIQCQVDSQVTMMFWYRQQPGQSLTLIATANQGSEATYESGFVIDKFPISRPNLTFSTLTVSNMSPEDSSIYLCSVGNRQGLNTEAFFGQGTRLTVV.

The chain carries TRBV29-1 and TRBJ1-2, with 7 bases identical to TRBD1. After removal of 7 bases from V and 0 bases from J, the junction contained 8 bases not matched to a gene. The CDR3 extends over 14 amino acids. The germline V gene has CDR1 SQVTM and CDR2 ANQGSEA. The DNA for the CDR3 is TGCAGCGCTAGGAGGACAGGAGCTAACTATGGCTACACCTTC. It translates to CSARRTGANYGYTF.

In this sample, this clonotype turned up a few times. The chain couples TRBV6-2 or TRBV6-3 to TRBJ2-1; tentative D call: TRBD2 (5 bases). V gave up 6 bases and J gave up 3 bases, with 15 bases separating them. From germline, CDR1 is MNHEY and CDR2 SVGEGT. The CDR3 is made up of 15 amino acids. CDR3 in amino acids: CASSQYSGSYNEQFF. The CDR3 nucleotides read TGTGCCAGCAGCCAGTACAGCGGAAGCTACAATGAGCAGTTCTTC.

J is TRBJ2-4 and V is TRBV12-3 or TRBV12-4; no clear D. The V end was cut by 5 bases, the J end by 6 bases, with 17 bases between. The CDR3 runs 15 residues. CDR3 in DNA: TGTGCCAGCAGTCCATTACGGAAGAACAGAAACATTCAGTACTTC. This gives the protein CASSPLRKNRNIQYF.

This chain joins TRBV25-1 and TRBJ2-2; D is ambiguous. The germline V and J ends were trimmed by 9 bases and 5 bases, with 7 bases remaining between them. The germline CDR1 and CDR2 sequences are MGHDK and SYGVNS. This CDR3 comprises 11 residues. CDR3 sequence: CASERTGELFF. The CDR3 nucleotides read TGTGCCAGTGAGAGGACCGGGGAGCTGTTTTTT.

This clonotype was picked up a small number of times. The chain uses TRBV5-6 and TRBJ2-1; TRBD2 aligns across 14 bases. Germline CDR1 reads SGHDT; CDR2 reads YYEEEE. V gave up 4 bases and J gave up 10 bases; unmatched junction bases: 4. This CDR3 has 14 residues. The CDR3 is CASSDGTSGGEQFF. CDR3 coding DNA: TGTGCCAGCAGCGACGGGACTAGCGGGGGCGAGCAGTTCTTC.

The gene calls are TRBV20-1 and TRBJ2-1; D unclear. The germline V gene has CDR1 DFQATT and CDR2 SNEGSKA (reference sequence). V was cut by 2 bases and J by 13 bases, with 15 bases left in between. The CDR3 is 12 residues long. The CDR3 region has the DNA TGCAGTGCTAGATCCGGACCGGAGACCCAGTTCTTC. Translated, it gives CSARSGPETQFF.

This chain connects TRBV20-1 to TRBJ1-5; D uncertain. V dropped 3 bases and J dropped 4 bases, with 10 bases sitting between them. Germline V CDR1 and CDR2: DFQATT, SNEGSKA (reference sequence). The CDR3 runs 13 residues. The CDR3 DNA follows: TGCAGTGCTAGTAGTCAGGCGAATCAGCCCCAGCATTTT. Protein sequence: CSASSQANQPQHF.

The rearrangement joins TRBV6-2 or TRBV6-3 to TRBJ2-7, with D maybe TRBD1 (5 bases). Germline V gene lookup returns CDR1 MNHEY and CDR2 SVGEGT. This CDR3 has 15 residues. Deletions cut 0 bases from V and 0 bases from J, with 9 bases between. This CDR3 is CASSYSGRRSYEQYF. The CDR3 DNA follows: TGTGCCAGCAGTTACTCGGGGCGGCGCTCCTACGAGCAGTACTTC.

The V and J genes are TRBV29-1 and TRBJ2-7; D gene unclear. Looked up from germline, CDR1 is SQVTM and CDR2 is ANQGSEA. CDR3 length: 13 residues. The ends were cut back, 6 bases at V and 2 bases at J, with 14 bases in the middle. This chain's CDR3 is CSVESGLPYEQYF. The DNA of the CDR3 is TGCAGCGTCGAATCGGGTCTCCCCTACGAGCAGTACTTC.

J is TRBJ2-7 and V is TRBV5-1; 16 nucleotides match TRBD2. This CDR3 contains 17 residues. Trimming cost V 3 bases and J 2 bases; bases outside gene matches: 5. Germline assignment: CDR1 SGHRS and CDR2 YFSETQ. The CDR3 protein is CASSSGLAGGPTYEQYF. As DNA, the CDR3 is TGCGCCAGCAGCTCGGGACTAGCGGGAGGGCCTACCTACGAGCAGTACTTC.

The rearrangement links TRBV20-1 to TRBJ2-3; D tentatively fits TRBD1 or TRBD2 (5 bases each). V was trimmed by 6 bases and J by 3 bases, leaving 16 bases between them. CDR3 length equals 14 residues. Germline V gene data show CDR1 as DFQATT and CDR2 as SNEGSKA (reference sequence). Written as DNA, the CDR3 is TGCAGTGCCATAGGGACCCTCGGGACAGATACGCAGTATTTT. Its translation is CSAIGTLGTDTQYF.

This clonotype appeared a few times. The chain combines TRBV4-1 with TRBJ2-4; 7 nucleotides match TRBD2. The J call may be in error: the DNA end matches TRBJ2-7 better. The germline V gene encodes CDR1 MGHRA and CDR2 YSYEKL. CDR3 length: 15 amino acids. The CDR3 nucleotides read TGCGCCAGCAGCCAGACGCGGGAGTTCCCCTACGAGCAGTACTTC. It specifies CASSQTREFPYEQYF.

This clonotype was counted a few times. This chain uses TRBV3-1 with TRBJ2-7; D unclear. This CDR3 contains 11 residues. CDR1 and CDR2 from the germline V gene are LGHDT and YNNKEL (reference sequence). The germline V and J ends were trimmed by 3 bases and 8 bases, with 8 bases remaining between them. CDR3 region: CASSQGWQQYF. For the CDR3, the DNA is TGTGCCAGCAGCCAGGGTTGGCAGCAGTACTTC.